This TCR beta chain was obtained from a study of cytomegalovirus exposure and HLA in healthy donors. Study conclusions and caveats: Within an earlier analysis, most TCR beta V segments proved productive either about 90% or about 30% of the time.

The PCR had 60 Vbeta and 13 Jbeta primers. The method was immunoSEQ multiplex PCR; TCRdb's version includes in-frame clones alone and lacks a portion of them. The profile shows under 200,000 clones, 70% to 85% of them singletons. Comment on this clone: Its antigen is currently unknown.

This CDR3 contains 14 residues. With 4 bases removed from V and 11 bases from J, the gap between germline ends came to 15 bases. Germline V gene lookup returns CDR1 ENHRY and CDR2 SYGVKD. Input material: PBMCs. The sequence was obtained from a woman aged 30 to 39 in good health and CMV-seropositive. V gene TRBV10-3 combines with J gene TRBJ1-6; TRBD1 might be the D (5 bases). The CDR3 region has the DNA TGTGCCATCAGTGCATTGACAGATTCAGCACCCCTCCACTTT. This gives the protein CAISALTDSAPLHF.